This is a list of T cell receptor beta chains from one sample in a study of T cell repertoires in cytomegalovirus infection. No antigens are known for them. TCRdb re-called the reads with MiXCR, one entry per CDR3 protein. The table records 700,000 to 950,000 distinct CDR3 sequences, over 25% of them present only once. This specimen consisted of cultured CD8+ T cells from PBMCs, obtained from culture after CMV antigen stimulation. These receptor sequences come from a human donor in good health (CMV status not recorded). Some clones in this sample may be carry-over from other donors' samples. Each CDR3 is given without its conserved first and last residue. Each record gives: D gene, V gene, J gene, CDR3 protein. The D gene is left open where the match is weak.

D gene: NA; V gene: TRBV15; J gene: TRBJ1-1; CDR3 protein: ATFLQGSSMDTEAF
D gene: TRBD2; V gene: TRBV5-6; J gene: TRBJ2-7; CDR3 protein: ASGLAGLYEQY
D gene: TRBD2; V gene: TRBV7-9; J gene: TRBJ2-1; CDR3 protein: ASSPYGGTSGGDEQF
D gene: NA; V gene: TRBV2; J gene: TRBJ1-2; CDR3 protein: ASSAPTRGYGYT
D gene: TRBD2; V gene: TRBV7-2; J gene: TRBJ2-5; CDR3 protein: ASSFGTSGGVIQETQY
D gene: NA; V gene: TRBV6-2/TRBV6-3; J gene: TRBJ2-4; CDR3 protein: ASGGTKNIQY
D gene: NA; V gene: TRBV6-1; J gene: TRBJ1-1; CDR3 protein: ASSFLQGTEAF
D gene: NA; V gene: TRBV27; J gene: TRBJ1-1; CDR3 protein: ASSDSSQGRNTEAF
D gene: NA; V gene: TRBV27; J gene: TRBJ1-2; CDR3 protein: ASSFSGSRRGYT
D gene: NA; V gene: TRBV20-1; J gene: TRBJ2-1; CDR3 protein: SAERLAEQYNEQF
D gene: NA; V gene: TRBV6-1; J gene: TRBJ1-2; CDR3 protein: ASRPDRRGVSGYT
D gene: NA; V gene: TRBV7-9; J gene: TRBJ1-2; CDR3 protein: ASSHSPGPNYGYT
D gene: NA; V gene: TRBV4-1; J gene: TRBJ2-3; CDR3 protein: ASSLSGPDTQY
D gene: TRBD1; V gene: TRBV27; J gene: TRBJ2-7; CDR3 protein: ASRTGVEYEQY
D gene: NA; V gene: TRBV7-9; J gene: TRBJ2-2; CDR3 protein: ASKASGELF
D gene: NA; V gene: TRBV7-9; J gene: TRBJ1-1; CDR3 protein: ASTALSTEAF
D gene: NA; V gene: TRBV5-4; J gene: TRBJ2-7; CDR3 protein: ASSWGHTGYEQY
D gene: TRBD2; V gene: TRBV5-4; J gene: TRBJ2-1; CDR3 protein: ASGTPGLAVYNEQF
D gene: TRBD1; V gene: TRBV29-1; J gene: TRBJ1-2; CDR3 protein: SSWGGLTDRGRNGYT
D gene: NA; V gene: TRBV27; J gene: TRBJ1-5; CDR3 protein: ASSLSQGHSNQPQH
D gene: NA; V gene: TRBV27; J gene: TRBJ1-4; CDR3 protein: ASSRGSNEKLF
D gene: TRBD1; V gene: TRBV9; J gene: TRBJ2-6; CDR3 protein: ASRATGGTGANVLT
D gene: NA; V gene: TRBV11-1; J gene: TRBJ1-6; CDR3 protein: ASSHKGLRYNSPLH
D gene: TRBD2; V gene: TRBV7-8; J gene: TRBJ2-5; CDR3 protein: ASTQAGALQETQY
D gene: NA; V gene: TRBV7-7; J gene: TRBJ2-2; CDR3 protein: ASSFGPGVAGELF
D gene: NA; V gene: TRBV9; J gene: TRBJ2-1; CDR3 protein: ASSQGGKDEQF
D gene: TRBD2; V gene: TRBV5-4; J gene: TRBJ2-1; CDR3 protein: ASSLVRGDEEQF
D gene: TRBD1; V gene: TRBV15; J gene: TRBJ1-5; CDR3 protein: ATRKDRGNQPQH
D gene: NA; V gene: TRBV7-6; J gene: TRBJ2-3; CDR3 protein: ASSFNPRRGSSTDTQY
D gene: NA; V gene: TRBV4-1; J gene: TRBJ1-2; CDR3 protein: ASSQDPGGRAYGYT
D gene: NA; V gene: TRBV12-3/TRBV12-4; J gene: TRBJ2-7; CDR3 protein: ASSSWQASVTY
D gene: TRBD1; V gene: TRBV7-9; J gene: TRBJ1-5; CDR3 protein: ASSRGTGLNQPQH
D gene: NA; V gene: TRBV6-5; J gene: TRBJ2-1; CDR3 protein: ASSYGVRDFYNEQF
D gene: NA; V gene: TRBV20-1; J gene: TRBJ1-2; CDR3 protein: SARRPDYGYT
D gene: NA; V gene: TRBV12-3/TRBV12-4; J gene: TRBJ2-7; CDR3 protein: ASIGAMAYEQY